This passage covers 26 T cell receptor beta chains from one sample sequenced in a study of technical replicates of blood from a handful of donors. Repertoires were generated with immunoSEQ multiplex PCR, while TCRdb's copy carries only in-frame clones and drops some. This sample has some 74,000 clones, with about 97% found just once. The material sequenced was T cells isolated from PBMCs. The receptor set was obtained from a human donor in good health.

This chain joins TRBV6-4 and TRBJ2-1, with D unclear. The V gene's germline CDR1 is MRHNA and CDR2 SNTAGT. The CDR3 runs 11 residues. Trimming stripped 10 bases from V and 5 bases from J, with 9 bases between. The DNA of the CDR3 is TGTGCCACCCAGAAAAACAATGAGCAGTTCTTC. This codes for CATQKNNEQFF.

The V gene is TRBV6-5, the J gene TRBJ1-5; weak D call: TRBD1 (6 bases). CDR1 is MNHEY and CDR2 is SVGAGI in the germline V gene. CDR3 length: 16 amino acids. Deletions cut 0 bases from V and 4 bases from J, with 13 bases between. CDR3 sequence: CASSYSDNRANQPQHF. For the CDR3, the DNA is TGTGCCAGCAGTTACTCGGATAACAGGGCGAATCAGCCCCAGCATTTT.

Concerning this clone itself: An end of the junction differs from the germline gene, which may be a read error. The CDR3 loop is CASGDGSVTEAFF. The CDR3 DNA sequence: TGTGCCAGCGGTGACGGGAGTGTGACTGAAGCTTTCTTT. The chain combines TRBV2 with TRBJ1-1, with D unresolved. CDR1 is SNHLY and CDR2 is FYNNEI in the germline V gene. The CDR3 loop spans 13 amino acids.

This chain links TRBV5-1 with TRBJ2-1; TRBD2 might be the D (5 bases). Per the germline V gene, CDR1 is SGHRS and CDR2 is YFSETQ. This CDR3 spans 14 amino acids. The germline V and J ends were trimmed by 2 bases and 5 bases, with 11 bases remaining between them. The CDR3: CASSFRGSNNEQFF. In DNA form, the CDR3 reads TGCGCCAGCAGCTTTCGAGGGAGTAACAATGAGCAGTTCTTC.

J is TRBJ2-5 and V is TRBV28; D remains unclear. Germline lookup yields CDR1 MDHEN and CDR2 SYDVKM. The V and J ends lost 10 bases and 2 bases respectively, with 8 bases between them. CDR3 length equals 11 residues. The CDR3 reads CANGLQETQYF. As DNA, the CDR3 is TGTGCCAACGGGTTACAAGAGACCCAGTACTTC.

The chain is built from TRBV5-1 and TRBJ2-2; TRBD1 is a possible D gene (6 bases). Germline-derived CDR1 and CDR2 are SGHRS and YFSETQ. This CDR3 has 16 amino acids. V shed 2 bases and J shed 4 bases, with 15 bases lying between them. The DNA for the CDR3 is TGCGCCAGCAGCTTAGCAGGGGATGCGGGCACCGGGGAGCTGTTTTTT. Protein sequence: CASSLAGDAGTGELFF. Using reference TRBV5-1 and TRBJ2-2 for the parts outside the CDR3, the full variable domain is KAGVTQTPRYLIKTRGQQVTLSCSPISGHRSVSWYQQTPGQGLQFLFEYFSETQRNKGNFPGRFSGRQFSNSRSEMNVSTLELGDSALYLCASSLAGDAGTGELFFGEGSRLTVL.

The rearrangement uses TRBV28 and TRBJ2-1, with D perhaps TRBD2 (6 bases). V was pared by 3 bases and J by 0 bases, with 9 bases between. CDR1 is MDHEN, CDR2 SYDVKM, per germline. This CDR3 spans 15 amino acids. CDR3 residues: CASSLGLSSYNEQFF. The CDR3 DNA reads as TGTGCCAGCAGTTTGGGACTTAGCTCCTACAATGAGCAGTTCTTC.

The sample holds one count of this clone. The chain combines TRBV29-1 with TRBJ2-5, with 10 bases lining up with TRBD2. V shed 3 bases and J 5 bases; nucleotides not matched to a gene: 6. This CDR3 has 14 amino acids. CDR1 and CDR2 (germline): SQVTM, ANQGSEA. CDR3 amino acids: CSVDTSGIYETQYF. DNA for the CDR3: TGCAGCGTTGATACTAGCGGGATATATGAGACCCAGTACTTC. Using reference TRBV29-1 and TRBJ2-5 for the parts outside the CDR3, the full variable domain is SAVISQKPSRDICQRGTSLTIQCQVDSQVTMMFWYRQQPGQSLTLIATANQGSEATYESGFVIDKFPISRPNLTFSTLTVSNMSPEDSSIYLCSVDTSGIYETQYFGPGTRLLVL.

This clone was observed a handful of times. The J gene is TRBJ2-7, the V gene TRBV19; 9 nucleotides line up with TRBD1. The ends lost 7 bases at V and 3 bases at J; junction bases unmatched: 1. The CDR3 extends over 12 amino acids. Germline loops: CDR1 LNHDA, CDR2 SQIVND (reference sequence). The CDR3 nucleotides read TGTGCCAGTATGGGACAGGGCTACGAGCAGTACTTC. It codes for CASMGQGYEQYF.

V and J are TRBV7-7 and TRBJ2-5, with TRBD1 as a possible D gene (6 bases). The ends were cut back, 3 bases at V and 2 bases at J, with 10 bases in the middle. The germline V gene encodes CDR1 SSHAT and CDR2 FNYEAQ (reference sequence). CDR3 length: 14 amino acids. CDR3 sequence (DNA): TGTGCCAGCAGCTTCAGCAGGGGTCAAGAGACCCAGTACTTC. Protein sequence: CASSFSRGQETQYF.

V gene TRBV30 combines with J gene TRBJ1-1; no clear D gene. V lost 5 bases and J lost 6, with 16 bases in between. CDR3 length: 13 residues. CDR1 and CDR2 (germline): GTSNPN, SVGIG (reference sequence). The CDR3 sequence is CAWYGIEVPEAFF. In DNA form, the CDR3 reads TGTGCCTGGTACGGAATCGAGGTACCTGAAGCTTTCTTT. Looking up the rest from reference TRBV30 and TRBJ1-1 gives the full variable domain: SQTIHQWPATLVQPVGSPLSLECTVEGTSNPNLYWYRQAAGRGLQLLFYSVGIGQISSEVPQNLSASRPQDRQFILSSKKLLLSDSGFYLCAWYGIEVPEAFFGQGTRLTVV.

The CDR3 DNA reads TGTGCCAGCAGCTATACCGGGAATCAGCCCCAGCATTTT. Its translation: CASSYTGNQPQHF. The J gene is TRBJ1-5, the V gene TRBV28; D unclear. V shed 6 bases and J shed 4 bases, with 10 bases lying between them. Per germline, CDR1 MDHEN and CDR2 SYDVKM. The CDR3 has 13 amino acids.

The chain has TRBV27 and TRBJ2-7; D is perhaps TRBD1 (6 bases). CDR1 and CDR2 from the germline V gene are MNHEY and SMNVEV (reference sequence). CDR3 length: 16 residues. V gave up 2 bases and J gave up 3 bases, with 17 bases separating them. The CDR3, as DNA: TGTGCCAGCAGTTTAAATGACAGGATAATTGTCTACGAGCAGTACTTC. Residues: CASSLNDRIIVYEQYF.

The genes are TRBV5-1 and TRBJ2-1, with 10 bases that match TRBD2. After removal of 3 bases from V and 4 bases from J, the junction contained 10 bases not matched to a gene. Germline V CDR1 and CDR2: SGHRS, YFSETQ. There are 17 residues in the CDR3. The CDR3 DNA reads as TGCGCCAGCAGCTGGGGAGTAGCGGGAGGCATATACAATGAGCAGTTCTTC. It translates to CASSWGVAGGIYNEQFF.

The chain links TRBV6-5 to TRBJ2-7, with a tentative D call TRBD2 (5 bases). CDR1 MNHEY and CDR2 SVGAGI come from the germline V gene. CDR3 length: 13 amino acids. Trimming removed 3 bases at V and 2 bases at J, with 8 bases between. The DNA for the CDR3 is TGTGCCAGCAGTTATAGCGAGGCCTACGAGCAGTACTTC. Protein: CASSYSEAYEQYF.

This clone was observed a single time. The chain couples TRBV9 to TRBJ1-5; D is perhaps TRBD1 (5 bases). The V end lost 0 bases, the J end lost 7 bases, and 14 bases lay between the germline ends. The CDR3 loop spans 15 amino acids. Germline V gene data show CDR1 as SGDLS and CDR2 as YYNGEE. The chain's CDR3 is CASSVASTVLQPQHF. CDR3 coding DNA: TGTGCCAGCAGCGTAGCTTCGACAGTCCTGCAGCCCCAGCATTTT.

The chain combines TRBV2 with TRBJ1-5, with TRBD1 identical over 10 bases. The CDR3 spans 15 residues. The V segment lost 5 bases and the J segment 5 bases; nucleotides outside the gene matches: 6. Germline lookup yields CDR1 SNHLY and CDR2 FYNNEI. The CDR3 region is CASSPPGQGHQPQHF. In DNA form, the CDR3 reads TGTGCCAGCAGTCCACCGGGACAGGGGCATCAGCCCCAGCATTTT.

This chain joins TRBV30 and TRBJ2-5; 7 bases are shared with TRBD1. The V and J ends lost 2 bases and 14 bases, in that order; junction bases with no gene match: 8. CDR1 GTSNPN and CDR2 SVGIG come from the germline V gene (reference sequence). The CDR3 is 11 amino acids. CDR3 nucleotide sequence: TGTGCCTGGAGTACCCCGGGACAGCCTTACTTC. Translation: CAWSTPGQPYF.

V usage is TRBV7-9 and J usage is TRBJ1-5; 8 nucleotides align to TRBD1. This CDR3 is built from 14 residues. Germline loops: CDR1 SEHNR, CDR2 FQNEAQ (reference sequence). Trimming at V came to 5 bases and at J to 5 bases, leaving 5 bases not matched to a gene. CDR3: CASSHGQGDQPQHF. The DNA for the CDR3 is TGTGCCAGCAGCCATGGACAGGGCGATCAGCCCCAGCATTTT. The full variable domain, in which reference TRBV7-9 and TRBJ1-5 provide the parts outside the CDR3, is DTGVSQNPRHKITKRGQNVTFRCDPISEHNRLYWYRQTLGQGPEFLTYFQNEAQLEKSRLLSDRFSAERPKGSFSTLEIQRTEQGDSAMYLCASSHGQGDQPQHFGDGTRLSIL.

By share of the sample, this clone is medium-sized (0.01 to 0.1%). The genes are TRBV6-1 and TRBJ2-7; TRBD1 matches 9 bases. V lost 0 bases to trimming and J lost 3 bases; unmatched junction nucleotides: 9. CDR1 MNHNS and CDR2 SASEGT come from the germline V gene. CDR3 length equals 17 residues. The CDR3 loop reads CASSEARGGTGLYEQYF. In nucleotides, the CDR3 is TGTGCCAGCAGTGAAGCGAGGGGGGGGACAGGGCTCTACGAGCAGTACTTC.

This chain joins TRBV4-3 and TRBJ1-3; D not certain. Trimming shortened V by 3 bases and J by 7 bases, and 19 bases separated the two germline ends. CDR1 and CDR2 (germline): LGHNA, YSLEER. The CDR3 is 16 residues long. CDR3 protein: CASSQGFSVLANTIYF. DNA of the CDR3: TGCGCCAGCAGCCAGGGGTTCTCCGTTCTAGCCAACACCATATATTTT.

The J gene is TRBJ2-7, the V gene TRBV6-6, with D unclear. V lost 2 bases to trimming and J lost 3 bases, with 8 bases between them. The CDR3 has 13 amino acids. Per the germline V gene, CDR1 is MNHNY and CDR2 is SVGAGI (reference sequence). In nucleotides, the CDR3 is TGTGCCAGCAGTTACGAACTGTTCTACGAGCAGTACTTC. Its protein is CASSYELFYEQYF.

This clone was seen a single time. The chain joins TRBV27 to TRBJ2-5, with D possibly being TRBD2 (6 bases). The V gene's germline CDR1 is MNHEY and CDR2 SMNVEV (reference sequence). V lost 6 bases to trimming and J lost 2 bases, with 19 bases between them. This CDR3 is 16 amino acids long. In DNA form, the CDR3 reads TGTGCCAGCAGACTAAACCCGGGACTCAGTCAAGAGACCCAGTACTTC. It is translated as CASRLNPGLSQETQYF.

CDR3 in DNA: TGTGCCTGGAGTGGACCCAGGACAGGCCTTTTGGAGACCCAGTACTTC. It codes for CAWSGPRTGLLETQYF. The genes are TRBV30 and TRBJ2-5; 7 bases match TRBD1. The V gene end was trimmed by 1 base and the J gene end by 5 bases; junction bases not matched to a gene: 13. CDR1 is GTSNPN and CDR2 is SVGIG in the germline V gene (reference sequence). The CDR3 sequence is 16 residues long.

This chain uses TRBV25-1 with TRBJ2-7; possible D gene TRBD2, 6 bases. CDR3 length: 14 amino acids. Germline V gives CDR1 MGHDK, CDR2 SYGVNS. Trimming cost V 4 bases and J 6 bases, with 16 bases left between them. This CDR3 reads CASSGTGEVGEQYF. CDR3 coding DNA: TGTGCCAGCAGTGGTACGGGAGAGGTTGGCGAGCAGTACTTC.

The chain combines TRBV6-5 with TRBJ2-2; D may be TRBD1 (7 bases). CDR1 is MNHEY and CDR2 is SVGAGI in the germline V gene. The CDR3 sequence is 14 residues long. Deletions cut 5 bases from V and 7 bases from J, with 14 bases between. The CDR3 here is CASSRQGGVGELFF. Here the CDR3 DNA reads TGTGCCAGCAGTCGACAGGGAGGTGTCGGGGAGCTGTTTTTT.